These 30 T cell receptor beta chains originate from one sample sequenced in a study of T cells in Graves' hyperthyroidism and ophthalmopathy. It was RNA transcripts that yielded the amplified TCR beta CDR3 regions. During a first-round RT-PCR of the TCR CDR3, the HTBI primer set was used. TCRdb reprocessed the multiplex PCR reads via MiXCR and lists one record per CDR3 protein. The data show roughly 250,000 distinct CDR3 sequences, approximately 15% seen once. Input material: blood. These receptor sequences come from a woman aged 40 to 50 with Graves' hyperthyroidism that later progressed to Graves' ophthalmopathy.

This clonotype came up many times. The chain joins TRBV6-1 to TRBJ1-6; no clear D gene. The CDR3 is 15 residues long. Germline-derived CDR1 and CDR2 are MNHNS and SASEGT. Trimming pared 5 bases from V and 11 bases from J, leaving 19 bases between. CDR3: CASSPREAELAPLHF. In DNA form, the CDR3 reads TGTGCCAGCAGTCCACGGGAAGCGGAACTGGCACCCCTCCACTTT.

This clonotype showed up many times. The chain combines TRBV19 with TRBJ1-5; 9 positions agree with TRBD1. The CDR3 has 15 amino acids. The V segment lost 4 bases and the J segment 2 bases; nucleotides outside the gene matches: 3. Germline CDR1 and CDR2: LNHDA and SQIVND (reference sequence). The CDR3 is CASSRTGDGNQPQHF. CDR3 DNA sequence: TGTGCCAGTAGTAGGACAGGGGATGGCAATCAGCCCCAGCATTTT.

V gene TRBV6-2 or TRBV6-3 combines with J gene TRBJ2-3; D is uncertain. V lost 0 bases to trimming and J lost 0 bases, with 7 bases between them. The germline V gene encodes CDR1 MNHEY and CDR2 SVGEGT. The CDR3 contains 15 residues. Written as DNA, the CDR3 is TGTGCCAGCAGTTACTCGACGGGTAGCACAGATACGCAGTATTTT. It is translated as CASSYSTGSTDTQYF.

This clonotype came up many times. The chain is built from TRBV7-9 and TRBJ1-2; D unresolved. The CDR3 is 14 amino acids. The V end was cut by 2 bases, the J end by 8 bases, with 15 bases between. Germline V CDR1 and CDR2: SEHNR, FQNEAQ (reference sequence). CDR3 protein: CASSLIPSPGGYTF. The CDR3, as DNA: TGTGCCAGCAGCTTAATACCCTCCCCGGGAGGCTACACCTTC. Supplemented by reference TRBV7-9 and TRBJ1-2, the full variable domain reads DTGVSQNPRHKITKRGQNVTFRCDPISEHNRLYWYRQTLGQGPEFLTYFQNEAQLEKSRLLSDRFSAERPKGSFSTLEIQRTEQGDSAMYLCASSLIPSPGGYTFGSGTRLTVV.

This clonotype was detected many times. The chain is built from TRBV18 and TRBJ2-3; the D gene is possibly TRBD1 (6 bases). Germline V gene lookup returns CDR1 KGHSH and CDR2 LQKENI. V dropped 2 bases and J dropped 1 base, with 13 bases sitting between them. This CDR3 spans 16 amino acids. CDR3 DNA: TGTGCCAGCTCACCAGTAAACAGGGTTGGCACAGATACGCAGTATTTT. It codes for CASSPVNRVGTDTQYF.

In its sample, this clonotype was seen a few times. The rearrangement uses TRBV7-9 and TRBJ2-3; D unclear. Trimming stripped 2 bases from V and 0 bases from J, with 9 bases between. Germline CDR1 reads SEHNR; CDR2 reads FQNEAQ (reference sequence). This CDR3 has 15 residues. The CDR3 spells CASSLSLSSTDTQYF. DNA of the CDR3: TGTGCCAGCAGCTTATCTCTGTCCAGCACAGATACGCAGTATTTT.

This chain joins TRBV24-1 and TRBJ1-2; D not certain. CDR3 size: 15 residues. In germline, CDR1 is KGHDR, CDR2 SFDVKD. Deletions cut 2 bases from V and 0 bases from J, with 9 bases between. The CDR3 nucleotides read TGTGCCACCAGTGATTCCGGACGACCTAACTATGGCTACACCTTC. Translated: CATSDSGRPNYGYTF.

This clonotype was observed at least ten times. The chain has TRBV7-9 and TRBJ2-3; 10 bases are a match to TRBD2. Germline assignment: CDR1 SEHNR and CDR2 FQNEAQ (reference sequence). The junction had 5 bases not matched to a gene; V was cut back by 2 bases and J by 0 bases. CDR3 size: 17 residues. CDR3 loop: CASSLWKAGGSTDTQYF. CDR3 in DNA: TGTGCCAGCAGCTTATGGAAAGCGGGAGGGAGCACAGATACGCAGTATTTT.

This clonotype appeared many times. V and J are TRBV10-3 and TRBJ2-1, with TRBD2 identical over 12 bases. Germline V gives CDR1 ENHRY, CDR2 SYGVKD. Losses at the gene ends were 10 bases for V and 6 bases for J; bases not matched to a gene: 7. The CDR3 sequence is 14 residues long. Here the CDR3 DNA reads TGTGCCACCCTACTAGCGGGAGGTCTCAATGAGCAGTTCTTC. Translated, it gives CATLLAGGLNEQFF.

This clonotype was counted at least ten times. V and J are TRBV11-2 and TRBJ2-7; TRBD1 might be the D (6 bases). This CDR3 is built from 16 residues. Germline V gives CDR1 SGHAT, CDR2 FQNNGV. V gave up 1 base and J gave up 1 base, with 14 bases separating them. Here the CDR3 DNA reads TGTGCCAGCAGCTTAGGTTCCGGACAGAGATCCTACGAGCAGTACTTC. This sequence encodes CASSLGSGQRSYEQYF.

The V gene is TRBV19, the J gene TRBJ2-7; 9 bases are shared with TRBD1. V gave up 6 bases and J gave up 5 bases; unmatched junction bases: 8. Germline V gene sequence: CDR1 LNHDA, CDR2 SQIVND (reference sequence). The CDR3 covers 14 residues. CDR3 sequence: CASSTQGAQHEQYF. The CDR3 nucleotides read TGTGCCAGTAGCACACAGGGGGCGCAGCACGAGCAGTACTTC. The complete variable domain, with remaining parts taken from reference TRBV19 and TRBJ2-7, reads DGGITQSPKYLFRKEGQNVTLSCEQNLNHDAMYWYRQDPGQGLRLIYYSQIVNDFQKGDIAEGYSVSREKKESFPLTVTSAQKNPTAFYLCASSTQGAQHEQYFGPGTRLTVT.

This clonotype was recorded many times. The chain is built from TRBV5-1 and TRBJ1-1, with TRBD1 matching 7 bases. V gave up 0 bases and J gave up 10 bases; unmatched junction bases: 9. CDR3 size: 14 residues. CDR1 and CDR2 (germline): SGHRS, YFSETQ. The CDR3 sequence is CASSLAGQDPGAFF. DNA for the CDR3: TGCGCCAGCAGCTTGGCCGGACAGGACCCTGGAGCTTTCTTT.

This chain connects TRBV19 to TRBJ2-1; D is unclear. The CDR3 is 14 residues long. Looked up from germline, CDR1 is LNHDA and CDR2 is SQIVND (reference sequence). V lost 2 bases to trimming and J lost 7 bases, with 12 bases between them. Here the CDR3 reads CASSITGRGNEQFF. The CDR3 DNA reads TGTGCCAGTAGTATAACGGGCCGAGGTAATGAGCAGTTCTTC.

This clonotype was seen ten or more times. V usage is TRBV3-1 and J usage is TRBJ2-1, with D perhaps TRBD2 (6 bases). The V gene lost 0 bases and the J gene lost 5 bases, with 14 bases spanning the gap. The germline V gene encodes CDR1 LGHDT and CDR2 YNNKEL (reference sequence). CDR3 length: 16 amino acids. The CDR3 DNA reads TGTGCCAGCAGCCAAGATGGGCGGAGGGCAGACAATGAGCAGTTCTTC. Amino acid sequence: CASSQDGRRADNEQFF.

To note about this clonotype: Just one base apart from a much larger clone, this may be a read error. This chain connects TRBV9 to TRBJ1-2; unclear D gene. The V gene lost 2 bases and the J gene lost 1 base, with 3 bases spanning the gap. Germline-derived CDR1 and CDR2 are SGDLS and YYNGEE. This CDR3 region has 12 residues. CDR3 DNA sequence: TGTGCCAGCAGCGTGATTAACTATGGCTACACCTTC. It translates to CASSVINYGYTF.

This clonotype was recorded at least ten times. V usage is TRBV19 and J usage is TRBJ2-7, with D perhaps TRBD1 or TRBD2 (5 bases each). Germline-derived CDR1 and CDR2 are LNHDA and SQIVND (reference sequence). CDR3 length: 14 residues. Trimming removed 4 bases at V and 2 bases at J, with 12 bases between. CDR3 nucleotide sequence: TGTGCCAGTAGTAGCACTAGGGGAGCCTACGAGCAGTACTTC. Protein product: CASSSTRGAYEQYF.

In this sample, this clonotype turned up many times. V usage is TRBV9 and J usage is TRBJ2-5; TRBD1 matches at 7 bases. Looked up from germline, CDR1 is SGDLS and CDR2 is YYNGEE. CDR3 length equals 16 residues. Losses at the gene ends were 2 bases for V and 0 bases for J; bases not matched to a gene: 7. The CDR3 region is CASSVGTVMYQETQYF. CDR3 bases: TGTGCCAGCAGCGTCGGGACAGTCATGTACCAAGAGACCCAGTACTTC.

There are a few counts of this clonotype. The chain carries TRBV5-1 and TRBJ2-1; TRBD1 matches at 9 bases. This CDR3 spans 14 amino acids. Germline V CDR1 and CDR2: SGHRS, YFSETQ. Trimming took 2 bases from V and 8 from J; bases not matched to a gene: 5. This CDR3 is CASSFKQGADEQFF. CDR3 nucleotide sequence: TGCGCCAGCAGCTTTAAACAGGGGGCGGATGAGCAGTTCTTC.

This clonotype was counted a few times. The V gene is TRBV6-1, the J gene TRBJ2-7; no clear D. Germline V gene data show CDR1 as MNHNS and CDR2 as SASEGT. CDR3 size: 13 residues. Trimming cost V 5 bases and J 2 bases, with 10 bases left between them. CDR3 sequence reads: CASSNRPTYEQYF. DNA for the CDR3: TGTGCCAGCAGTAATAGGCCAACCTACGAGCAGTACTTC.

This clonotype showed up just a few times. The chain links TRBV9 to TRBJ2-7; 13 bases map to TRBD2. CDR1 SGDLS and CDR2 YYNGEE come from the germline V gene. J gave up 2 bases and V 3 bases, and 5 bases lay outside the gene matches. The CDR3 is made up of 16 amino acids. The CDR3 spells CASSAGTSGIPYEQYF. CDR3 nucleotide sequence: TGTGCCAGCAGCGCCGGGACTAGCGGGATTCCCTACGAGCAGTACTTC.

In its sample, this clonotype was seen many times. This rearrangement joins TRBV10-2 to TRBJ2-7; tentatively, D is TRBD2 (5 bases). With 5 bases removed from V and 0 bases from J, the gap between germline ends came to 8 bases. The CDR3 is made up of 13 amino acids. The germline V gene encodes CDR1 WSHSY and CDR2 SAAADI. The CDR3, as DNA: TGCGCCAGCAGTTGGACTCCCTCCTACGAGCAGTACTTC. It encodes CASSWTPSYEQYF.

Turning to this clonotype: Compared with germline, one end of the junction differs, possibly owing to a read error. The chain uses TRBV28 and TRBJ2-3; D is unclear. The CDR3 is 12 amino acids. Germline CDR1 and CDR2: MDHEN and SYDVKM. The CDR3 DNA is TGTACCAGCAGTGTTTTGGCAGATACGCAGTGTTTT. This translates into CTSSVLADTQCF.

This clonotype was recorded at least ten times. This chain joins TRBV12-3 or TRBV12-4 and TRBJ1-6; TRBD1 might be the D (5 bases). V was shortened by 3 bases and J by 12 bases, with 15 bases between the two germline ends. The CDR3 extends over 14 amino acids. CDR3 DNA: TGTGCCAGCAGTTTTCAGGGAACGATGGAACCCCTCCACTTT. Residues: CASSFQGTMEPLHF.

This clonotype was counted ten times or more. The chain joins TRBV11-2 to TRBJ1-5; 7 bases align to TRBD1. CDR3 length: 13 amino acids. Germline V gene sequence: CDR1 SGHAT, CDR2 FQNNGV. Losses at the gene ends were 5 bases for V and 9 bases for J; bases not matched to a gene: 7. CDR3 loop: CASSIDRDRPQHF. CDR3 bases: TGTGCCAGCAGCATCGACAGGGATCGGCCCCAGCATTTT.

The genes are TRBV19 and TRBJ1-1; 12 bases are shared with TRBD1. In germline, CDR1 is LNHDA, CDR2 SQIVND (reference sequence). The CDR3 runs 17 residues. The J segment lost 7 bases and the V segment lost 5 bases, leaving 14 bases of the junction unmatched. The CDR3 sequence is CASSLLPGQGANNEAFF. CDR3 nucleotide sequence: TGTGCCAGTAGTCTCCTTCCGGGACAGGGGGCGAATAATGAAGCTTTCTTT.

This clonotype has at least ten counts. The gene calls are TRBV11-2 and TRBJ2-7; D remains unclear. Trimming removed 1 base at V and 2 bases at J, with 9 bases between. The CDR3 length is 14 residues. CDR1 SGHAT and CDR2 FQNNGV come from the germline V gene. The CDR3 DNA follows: TGTGCCAGCAGCTTAGTTGCCGGTCCCTACGAGCAGTACTTC. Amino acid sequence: CASSLVAGPYEQYF.

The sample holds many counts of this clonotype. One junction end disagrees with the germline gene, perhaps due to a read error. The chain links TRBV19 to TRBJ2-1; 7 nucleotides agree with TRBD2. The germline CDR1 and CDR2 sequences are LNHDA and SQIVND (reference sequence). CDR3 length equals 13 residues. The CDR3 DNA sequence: TGTGCCAGTATAGGGACTAACTACATTGAGCAGTTCTTC. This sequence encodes CASIGTNYIEQFF. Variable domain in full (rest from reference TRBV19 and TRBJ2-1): DGGITQSPKYLFRKEGQNVTLSCEQNLNHDAMYWYRQDPGQGLRLIYYSQIVNDFQKGDIAEGYSVSREKKESFPLTVTSAQKNPTAFYLCASIGTNYIEQFFGPGTRLTVL.

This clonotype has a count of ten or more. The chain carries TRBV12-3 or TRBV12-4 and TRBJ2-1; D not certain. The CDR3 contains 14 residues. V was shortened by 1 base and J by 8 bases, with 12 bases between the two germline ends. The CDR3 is CASSLDPSTHEQFF. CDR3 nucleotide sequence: TGTGCCAGCAGTTTAGACCCCTCTACCCATGAGCAGTTCTTC.

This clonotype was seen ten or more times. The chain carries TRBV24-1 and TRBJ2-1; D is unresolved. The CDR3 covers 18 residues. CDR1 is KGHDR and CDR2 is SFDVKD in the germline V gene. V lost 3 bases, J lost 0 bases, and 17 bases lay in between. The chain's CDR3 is CATSDPSIGRSSYNEQFF. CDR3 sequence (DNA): TGTGCCACCAGTGATCCTTCTATAGGGCGGAGCTCCTACAATGAGCAGTTCTTC.

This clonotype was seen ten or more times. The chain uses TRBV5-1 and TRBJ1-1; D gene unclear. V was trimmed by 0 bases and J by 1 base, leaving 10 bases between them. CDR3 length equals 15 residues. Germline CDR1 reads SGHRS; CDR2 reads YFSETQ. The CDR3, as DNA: TGCGCCAGCAGCTTGGTTACCAGTCCGAACACTGAAGCTTTCTTT. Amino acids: CASSLVTSPNTEAFF. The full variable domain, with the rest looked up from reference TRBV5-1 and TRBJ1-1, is KAGVTQTPRYLIKTRGQQVTLSCSPISGHRSVSWYQQTPGQGLQFLFEYFSETQRNKGNFPGRFSGRQFSNSRSEMNVSTLELGDSALYLCASSLVTSPNTEAFFGQGTRLTVV.